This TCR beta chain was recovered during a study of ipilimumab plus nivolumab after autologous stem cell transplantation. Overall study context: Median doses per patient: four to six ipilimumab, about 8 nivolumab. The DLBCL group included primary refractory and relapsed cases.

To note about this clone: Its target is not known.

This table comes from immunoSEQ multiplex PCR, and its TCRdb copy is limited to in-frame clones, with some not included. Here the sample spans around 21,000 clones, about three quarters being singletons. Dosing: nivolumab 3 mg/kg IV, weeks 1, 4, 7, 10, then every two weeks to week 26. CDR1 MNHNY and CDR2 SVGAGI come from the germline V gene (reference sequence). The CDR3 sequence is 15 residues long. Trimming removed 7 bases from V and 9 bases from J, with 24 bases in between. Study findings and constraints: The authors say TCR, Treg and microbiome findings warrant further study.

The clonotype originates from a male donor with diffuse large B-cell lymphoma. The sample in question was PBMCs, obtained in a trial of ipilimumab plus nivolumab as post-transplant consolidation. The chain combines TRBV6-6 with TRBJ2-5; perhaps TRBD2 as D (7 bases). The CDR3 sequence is CASTQGSQGGGSQYF. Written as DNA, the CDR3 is TGTGCCAGCACCCAGGGCTCTCAGGGAGGGGGGTCCCAGTACTTC.